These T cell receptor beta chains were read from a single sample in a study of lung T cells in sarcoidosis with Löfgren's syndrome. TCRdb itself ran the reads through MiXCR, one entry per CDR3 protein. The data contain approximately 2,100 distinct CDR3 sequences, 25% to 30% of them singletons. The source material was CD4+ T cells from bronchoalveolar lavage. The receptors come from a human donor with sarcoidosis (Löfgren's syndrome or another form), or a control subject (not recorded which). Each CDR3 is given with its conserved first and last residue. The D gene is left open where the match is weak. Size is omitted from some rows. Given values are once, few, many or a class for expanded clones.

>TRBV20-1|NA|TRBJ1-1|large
TGCAGTGCTAGAGATGGGACACACACTGAAGCTTTCTTT
CSARDGTHTEAFF
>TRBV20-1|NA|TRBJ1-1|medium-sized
TGCAGTGCTAGAACCGCCGGCCGGAGGAACACTGAAGCTTTCTTT
CSARTAGRRNTEAFF
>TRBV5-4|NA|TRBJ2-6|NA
TGTGCCAGCACAAAGATGGCTACCTATGGGGCCAACGTCCTGGCTTTC
CASTKMATYGANVLAF
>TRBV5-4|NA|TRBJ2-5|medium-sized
TGTGCCAGCAGCTTGGATTCAGGACTCACAGAGACCCAGTACTTC
CASSLDSGLTETQYF
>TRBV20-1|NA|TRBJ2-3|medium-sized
TGCAGTGCTAGAGAGGGGACTTCCCCCGATACGCAGTATTTT
CSAREGTSPDTQYF
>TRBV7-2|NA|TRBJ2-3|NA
TGTGCCAGCAGCATCGAGGGCACAGATGCGCAGTATTTT
CASSIEGTDAQYF
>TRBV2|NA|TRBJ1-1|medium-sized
TGTGCCAGCGGACTGATTAACACTGAAGCTTTCTTT
CASGLINTEAFF
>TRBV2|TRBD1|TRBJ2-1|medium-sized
TGTGCCAGCAGCGGGACAGGGGGTCGGGGTGAGCAGTTCTTC
CASSGTGGRGEQFF
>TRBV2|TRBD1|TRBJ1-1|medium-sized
TGTGCCAGCAGTGGGACAGGGGCAGGGGGCACTGAAGCTTTCTTT
CASSGTGAGGTEAFF
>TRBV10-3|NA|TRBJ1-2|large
TGTGCCATCAGTGAGTCGAACTATGGCTACACCTTC
CAISESNYGYTF
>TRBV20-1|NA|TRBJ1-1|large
TGCAGTGCTTCCGACCGGGTCACTGAAGCTTTCTTT
CSASDRVTEAFF
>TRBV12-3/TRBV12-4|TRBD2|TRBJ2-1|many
TGTGCCAGCAGTTTACTAGCGGGAGTGGATGAGCAGTTCTTC
CASSLLAGVDEQFF
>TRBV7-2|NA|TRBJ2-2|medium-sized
TGTGCCAGCAGCTTACTCCATTCCACCGGGGAGCTGTTTTTT
CASSLLHSTGELFF
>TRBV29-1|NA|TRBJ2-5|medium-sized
TGCAGCGTGACCCAGAACCGGGACGAGCCGTACTTC
CSVTQNRDEPYF
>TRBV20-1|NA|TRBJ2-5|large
TGCAGTGCTAGAAAGTATAGCAGGGTCGAGACCCAGTACTTC
CSARKYSRVETQYF
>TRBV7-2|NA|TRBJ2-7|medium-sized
TGTGCCAGCAGCTTAGCACAGGGTATCGGTTACGAGCAGTACTTC
CASSLAQGIGYEQYF
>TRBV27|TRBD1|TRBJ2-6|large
TGTGCCAGCAGTTTAGAGACAGGGAGACTTTCTGGGGCCAACGTCCTGACTTTC
CASSLETGRLSGANVLTF
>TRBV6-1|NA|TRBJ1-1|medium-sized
TGTGCCAGCAGGATTGGACGGATTCGGAACACTGAAGCTTTCTTT
CASRIGRIRNTEAFF
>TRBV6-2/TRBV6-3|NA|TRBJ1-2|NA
TGTGCCAGCAGTGGACGACGGTATAGCTACACCTTC
CASSGRRYSYTF
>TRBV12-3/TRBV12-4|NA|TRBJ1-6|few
TGTGCCAGCAGTTTGGGCGAGTGGTCACCCCTCCACTTT
CASSLGEWSPLHF
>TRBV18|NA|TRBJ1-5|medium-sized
TGTGCCAGCTCACGCGATCCGGACCAGCCCCAGCATTTT
CASSRDPDQPQHF
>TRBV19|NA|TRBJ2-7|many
TGTGCCAGTAGTCTTGAAGTTGGACCCTCCTACGAGCAGTACTTC
CASSLEVGPSYEQYF
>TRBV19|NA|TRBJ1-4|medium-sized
TGTTTTCCCCATCATTGGGGCCCCTTGGAAAAACTGTTTTTT
CFPHHWGPLEKLFF